Below are 10 T cell receptor beta chains sequenced from a single sample in a study of blood T cells in healthy people across ages. Using a J-beta primer mix together with a sample-barcoded 5' primer, a second PCR was run for roughly 6 to 12 cycles. TCRdb called the 5' RACE reads again in MiXCR, with one record for every CDR3 protein. Of 1.5 million or so distinct CDR3 sequences in the sample, 40% to 45% were seen once. The specimen was blood. All receptors come from a young woman in good health.

J is TRBJ1-2 and V is TRBV19; a possible D gene is TRBD1 (5 bases). Trimming cost V 7 bases and J 0 bases, with 15 bases left between them. Looked up from germline, CDR1 is LNHDA and CDR2 is SQIVND (reference sequence). The CDR3 spans 15 residues. The CDR3 DNA sequence: TGTGCCAGTACCCCGAGGGGTCACGCTAACTATGGCTACACCTTC. This sequence encodes CASTPRGHANYGYTF.

The chain joins TRBV7-9 to TRBJ2-5; 9 bases fit TRBD1. This CDR3 is 16 amino acids long. Germline V gene sequence: CDR1 SEHNR, CDR2 FQNEAQ (reference sequence). Unmatched junction bases numbered 14, after V lost 1 base and J lost 11 bases. The CDR3 nucleotides are TGTGCCAGCAGCTTAGGCCTACAGGGGGCCTACAATGAGCAGTACTTC. As protein: CASSLGLQGAYNEQYF.

The J gene is TRBJ2-1, the V gene TRBV5-1; 12 bases are shared with TRBD2. J gave up 6 bases and V 0 bases, and 7 bases lay outside the gene matches. Germline V CDR1 and CDR2: SGHRS, YFSETQ. CDR3 size: 17 residues. The CDR3 loop is CASSLEYATSGSNEQFF. The DNA of the CDR3 is TGCGCCAGCAGCTTGGAGTATGCGACTAGCGGGAGCAATGAGCAGTTCTTC.

The rearrangement uses TRBV6-5 and TRBJ2-7, with 12 bases fitting TRBD2. V lost 2 bases and J lost 7; bases outside the gene matches: 15. Looked up from germline, CDR1 is MNHEY and CDR2 is SVGAGI. This CDR3 contains 18 residues. For the CDR3, the DNA is TGTGCCAGCAGTTACCCTAGCGGGAGGGCACCTACACCGGGGGAGCAGTACTTC. This codes for CASSYPSGRAPTPGEQYF.

This clonotype showed up just a few times. This chain joins TRBV5-1 and TRBJ2-5, with D possibly being TRBD1 (5 bases). The CDR3 length is 13 residues. Per the germline V gene, CDR1 is SGHRS and CDR2 is YFSETQ. V lost 2 bases and J 5 bases, leaving 10 bases between the germline ends. CDR3 region: CASSFHRLETQYF. The CDR3 DNA is TGCGCCAGCAGCTTCCACAGGCTGGAGACCCAGTACTTC.

As concerns this clonotype: One base away lies a much larger clone, so this may be a sequencing read error. This chain uses TRBV7-9 with TRBJ2-6, with D hard to call. This CDR3 is 11 amino acids long. The germline gives CDR1 SEHNR, CDR2 FQNEAQ (reference sequence). The CDR3 coding sequence is TGTGCCAGCGTATGGGCCAACGTCCTGGCTTTC. Residues: CASVWANVLAF.

This chain uses TRBV10-3 with TRBJ2-1; 10 bases match TRBD1. CDR3 length equals 15 residues. The V segment lost 3 bases and the J segment 3 bases; nucleotides outside the gene matches: 2. Germline V gives CDR1 ENHRY, CDR2 SYGVKD. Written as DNA, the CDR3 is TGTGCCATCAGTGATGGACAGGGGGGCTACAATGAGCAGTTCTTC. Translating gives CAISDGQGGYNEQFF.

The gene calls are TRBV4-3 and TRBJ1-2; D remains ambiguous. There are 15 residues in the CDR3. The V and J ends lost 0 bases and 3 bases respectively, with 11 bases between them. The germline CDR1 and CDR2 sequences are LGHNA and YSLEER. In DNA, the CDR3 is TGCGCCAGCAGCCAAGATGCCAGGCTGGACTATGGCTACACCTTC. It translates to CASSQDARLDYGYTF.

V usage is TRBV5-6 and J usage is TRBJ1-5; D gene uncertain. Germline loops: CDR1 SGHDT, CDR2 YYEEEE. Trimming left V 5 bases short and J 9 bases short, with 18 bases between. The CDR3 contains 14 residues. The DNA for the CDR3 is TGTGCCAGCAGTTCGAACATGGTTTACCGGCCCCAGCATTTT. Amino acids: CASSSNMVYRPQHF.

This rearrangement joins TRBV20-1 to TRBJ2-1, with 7 bases fitting TRBD2. The length of the CDR3 is 14 residues. V gave up 5 bases and J gave up 13 bases; unmatched junction bases: 17. Germline CDR1 is DFQATT and CDR2 is SNEGSKA (reference sequence). This CDR3 is CSAGDFLGRETQFF. The CDR3 bases are TGCAGTGCTGGGGACTTCTTAGGGCGGGAGACCCAGTTCTTC.